A selection of T cell receptor beta chains follows, all from one sample in a study of control samples from healthy donors and cancer patients. Repertoires were generated with immunoSEQ multiplex PCR, while TCRdb's copy carries only in-frame clones and drops some. This sample has 110,000 to 150,000 clones, with approximately 91% found just once. Sequencing was done on a sample of blood. All receptors derive from a man younger than 40 in good health. CDR3s include the opening cysteine and the closing phenylalanine or tryptophan. Fields, in order: J gene, V gene, D gene, clone size, CDR3 DNA, CDR3 protein. D genes are given only for firm matches. Size tells how often a clone was seen (once, few, many) or the class of an expanded clone, and some rows leave it out.

TRBJ2-3 TRBV4-3 . . TGCGCCAGCAGCCAGGGGGGCCCGGATACGCAGTATTTT CASSQGGPDTQYF
TRBJ1-1 TRBV18 TRBD1 . TGTGCCAGCTCAGGGGACAGGAACACTGAAGCTTTCTTT CASSGDRNTEAFF
TRBJ2-3 TRBV7-2 TRBD2 . TGTGCCAGCAGCTTTAGCGGGGGGCCCACAGATACGCAGTATTTT CASSFSGGPTDTQYF
TRBJ1-2 TRBV7-2 . . TGTGCCAGCACCGGGAGGAGGCAGGAGGGGGGCTACACCTTC CASTGRRQEGGYTF
TRBJ2-3 TRBV7-9 TRBD1 . TGTGCCAGCAGCATCACGACAGGGGGCTTTACAGATACGCAGTATTTT CASSITTGGFTDTQYF
TRBJ1-2 TRBV19 TRBD1 . TGTGCCAGTACCGACCCCGGACAGGGTTGGGGGTTCGACGGCTACACCTTC CASTDPGQGWGFDGYTF
TRBJ2-2 TRBV7-3 . . TGTGCCAGCAGCTACGGGGTCGGGGAGCTGTTTTTT CASSYGVGELFF
TRBJ2-5 TRBV24-1 . . TGTGCCACCAGTGATCCTCCACTAGAGACCCAGTACTTC CATSDPPLETQYF
TRBJ2-5 TRBV19 TRBD1 . TGTGCCAGTAGTCGGGACAGGGGGCAAGAGACCCAGTACTTC CASSRDRGQETQYF
TRBJ1-6 TRBV7-2 . . TGTGCCAGCAGCTTAGACAGGCGACCTGATAATTCACCCCTCCACTTT CASSLDRRPDNSPLHF
TRBJ2-7 TRBV15 . . TGTGCCACCAGCTCACAGATTCTCTACGAGCAGTACTTC CATSSQILYEQYF
TRBJ2-3 TRBV5-1 . . TGCGCCAGCAGCTTGGAGGTTACGCAGTATTTT CASSLEVTQYF
TRBJ2-5 TRBV12-5 TRBD2 . TGTGCTAGTGGCTCGGGACTAGCGGGGAACCAAGAGACCCAGTACTTC CASGSGLAGNQETQYF
TRBJ2-1 TRBV6-5 TRBD2 . TGTGCCAGCAAACGACTAGCGGGGGGGCAAAATGAGCAGTTCTTC CASKRLAGGQNEQFF
TRBJ2-2 TRBV5-4 . . TGTGCCAGCAGCTTTGGACTGGCCGGGGAGCTGTTTTTT CASSFGLAGELFF
TRBJ1-1 TRBV5-1 TRBD1 . TGCGCCAGCAGCCCACAGGGGCACACTGAAGCTTTCTTT CASSPQGHTEAFF
TRBJ2-1 TRBV13 TRBD2 . TGTGCCAGCAGCTTAAGGCTAGCGGGAGGGTCAGATGAGCAGTTCTTC CASSLRLAGGSDEQFF
TRBJ1-2 TRBV11-3 . . TGTGCCAGCAGCTTCGCCAGGAGAACGGGCTACACCTTC CASSFARRTGYTF
TRBJ2-7 TRBV7-2 TRBD2 . TGTGCCAGCAGCGTCTCTAGCGGGAGTGTTTACGAGCAGTACTTC CASSVSSGSVYEQYF
TRBJ2-5 TRBV30 TRBD1 . TGTGCCTTCGGGACAGGCGACGCCCAGTACTTC CAFGTGDAQYF
TRBJ2-4 TRBV7-2 TRBD1 . TGTGCCAGCAGCCTACGACAGGGAAGTGCTAACATTCAGTACTTC CASSLRQGSANIQYF
TRBJ2-7 TRBV15 . . TGTGCCACCAGCAAGGGACTTTCCTACGAGCAGTACTTC CATSKGLSYEQYF
TRBJ1-1 TRBV3-1/TRBV3-2 . few TGTGCCAGCAGCCAAGATCTGGGGAACACTGAAGCTTTCTTT CASSQDLGNTEAFF
TRBJ2-2 TRBV5-6 . . TGTGCCAGCAGCCTGGGCGGCCGAACCGGGGAGCTGTTTTTT CASSLGGRTGELFF
TRBJ2-7 TRBV5-4 TRBD2 . TGTGCCAGCAGCTTGGGCTCGGCTAGCGGGAAGTACGAGCAGTACTTC CASSLGSASGKYEQYF
TRBJ2-5 TRBV5-1 TRBD1 few TGCGCCAGCAGCTTGGGGGACAGGGGTGGAGAGACCCAGTACTTC CASSLGDRGGETQYF
TRBJ2-7 TRBV4-1 TRBD1 few TGCGCCAGCAGTTATAGGCCTACAGGGGACGAGCAGTACTTC CASSYRPTGDEQYF
TRBJ1-1 TRBV5-7 TRBD1 . TGTGCCAGCATCACCGCCCAGGGGGGCGCGGGGAACACTGAAGCTTTCTTT CASITAQGGAGNTEAFF
TRBJ2-1 TRBV7-9 . . TGTGCCAGCAGCCCGACAAGCAATGAGCAGTTCTTC CASSPTSNEQFF
TRBJ1-2 TRBV5-6 TRBD1 . TGTGCCAGCAGCTTGGCCCGGACAGGGTTTTTCGGTGGCTACACCTTC CASSLARTGFFGGYTF
TRBJ2-2 TRBV19 TRBD2 . TGTGCCAGTAGTACCCGACCGACTAGCGGGGTAGGCCGCGCCGGGGAGCTGTTTTTT CASSTRPTSGVGRAGELFF
TRBJ2-3 TRBV4-1 TRBD2 . TGCGCCAGCAGCCAAGGTCCCTCTGCGGGGGAAACAGATACGCAGTATTTT CASSQGPSAGETDTQYF
TRBJ1-2 TRBV25-1 TRBD1 . TGTGCCAGTAAAGGGGGCCGGGGCTACACCTTC CASKGGRGYTF
TRBJ2-4 TRBV19 TRBD2 . TGTGCCAGTAGAGCGGGAGTAGCGAACAAAAACATTCAGTACTTC CASRAGVANKNIQYF
TRBJ1-1 TRBV7-9 . . TGTGCCAGCAGCCCCGTCGGGGGCACTGAAGCTTTCTTT CASSPVGGTEAFF
TRBJ1-2 TRBV25-1 . . TGTGCCAGCAGTGAATACGGGAACTATGGCTACACCTTC CASSEYGNYGYTF
TRBJ2-3 TRBV30 . . TGTGCCTGGGAAACAGATACGCAGTATTTT CAWETDTQYF